Listed here are 2 T cell receptor beta chains from one sample, sequenced in a study of regulatory T cells in long-lasting Graves disease. The sample's time point: persistent/refractory GD, antithyroid drugs over 5 years with positive TRAb. Generation of the TCR library employed RNA extracted from PBMCs. Arm-PCR of CDR3 regions with iRepertoire HTBI primers generated TCR beta libraries. TCRdb fed the multiplex PCR reads into MiXCR, producing one record per CDR3 protein. The profile shows under 500,000 distinct CDR3 sequences, 20% to 25% of them singletons. The sequencing here drew on peripheral blood mononuclear cells (PBMCs), taken when the disease was refractory, from a patient treated with antithyroid drugs. All receptors come from a female donor with Graves disease.

This clonotype was counted at least ten times. The chain's CDR3 is CASSLTSSGTNTGELFF. The DNA for the CDR3 is TGTGCCAGCAGCTTAACCTCTAGCGGCACGAACACCGGGGAGCTGTTTTTT. The chain uses TRBV7-2 and TRBJ2-2, with 7 bases matching TRBD2. Per germline, CDR1 SGHTA and CDR2 FQGNSA. The CDR3 has 17 amino acids. The V segment lost 2 bases and the J segment 0 bases; nucleotides outside the gene matches: 6. The full variable domain, its missing parts supplied by reference TRBV7-2 and TRBJ2-2, is GAGVSQSPSNKVTEKGKDVELRCDPISGHTALYWYRQSLGQGLEFLIYFQGNSAPDKSGLPSDRFSAERTGGSVSTLTIQRTQQEDSAVYLCASSLTSSGTNTGELFFGEGSRLTVL.

This clonotype was observed at least ten times. J is TRBJ1-1 and V is TRBV28, with a weak D call TRBD1 (5 bases). Between the trimmed V and J ends, which lost 6 bases and 0 bases, there was a span of 14 bases. Germline-derived CDR1 and CDR2 are MDHEN and SYDVKM. This CDR3 is built from 15 residues. CDR3 region: CASSIGGSMNTEAFF. The CDR3 nucleotides read TGTGCCAGCAGCATTGGGGGGTCGATGAACACTGAAGCTTTCTTT.